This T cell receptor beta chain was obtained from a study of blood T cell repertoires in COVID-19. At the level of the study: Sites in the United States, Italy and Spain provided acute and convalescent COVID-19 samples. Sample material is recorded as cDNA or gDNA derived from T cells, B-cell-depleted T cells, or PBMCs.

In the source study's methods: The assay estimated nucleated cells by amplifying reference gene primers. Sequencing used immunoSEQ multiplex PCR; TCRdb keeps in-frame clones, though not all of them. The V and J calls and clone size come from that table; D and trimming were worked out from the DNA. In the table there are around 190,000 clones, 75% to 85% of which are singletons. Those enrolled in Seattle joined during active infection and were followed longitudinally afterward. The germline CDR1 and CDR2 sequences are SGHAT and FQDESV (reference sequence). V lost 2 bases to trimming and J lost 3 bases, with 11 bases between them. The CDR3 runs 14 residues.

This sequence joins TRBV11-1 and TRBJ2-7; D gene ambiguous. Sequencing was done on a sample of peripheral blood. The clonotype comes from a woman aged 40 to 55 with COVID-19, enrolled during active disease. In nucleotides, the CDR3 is TGTGCCAGCAGCTTACAGGATACGAACTACGAGCAGTACTTC. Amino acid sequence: CASSLQDTNYEQYF.